The T cell receptor beta chain described here comes from a study of lymphopenia after photon versus proton radiotherapy. Regarding the study as a whole: Post-nadir diversity loss with photons came from oligoclonal expansion, particularly CD8+ Temra cells.

Points on this clone: Its specificity is not known.

The method was immunoSEQ multiplex PCR; TCRdb's version includes in-frame clones alone and lacks a portion of them. Seen here are approximately 160,000 clones, roughly nine tenths observed once, and the top ten hold approximately 4.7%. The source is a man aged 45-65 years with gastric cancer. The sample was peripheral blood, taken from a patient treated with photon-based radiotherapy.

In DNA, the CDR3 is TGTGCCAGCAGCTCCCCGGGCGGAAACACAGATACGCAGTATTTT. Protein: CASSSPGGNTDTQYF. The J gene is TRBJ2-3, the V gene TRBV11-3, with no clear D. CDR1 and CDR2 (germline): SGHNT, YENEEA. The CDR3 runs to 15 residues. V was shortened by 4 bases and J by 2 bases, with 13 bases between the two germline ends.